A single sample gave rise to the 26 T cell receptor beta chains below, sequenced in a study of blood T cells in healthy people across ages. Primed by a sample-barcoded 5' primer and a J-beta primer mix, a second PCR proceeded for about 6 to 12 cycles. TCRdb analysed the 5' RACE reads with MiXCR anew, one entry per CDR3 protein. The table has about 680,000 distinct CDR3 sequences, 49% seen once. Sequenced sample: blood. These receptors all come from a woman aged 55-69 years in good health.

The chain combines TRBV6-1 with TRBJ2-3; D call uncertain. Germline values: CDR1 MNHNS, CDR2 SASEGT. With 3 bases removed from V and 0 bases from J, the gap between germline ends came to 10 bases. The CDR3 loop spans 15 amino acids. Here the CDR3 DNA reads TGTGCCAGCAGTGACGGGCCAGATAGCACAGATACGCAGTATTTT. Translation gives CASSDGPDSTDTQYF.

The V gene is TRBV29-1, the J gene TRBJ2-5; maybe TRBD2 (6 bases). CDR3 length: 12 residues. Germline-derived CDR1 and CDR2 are SQVTM and ANQGSEA. With 7 bases removed from V and 2 bases from J, the gap between germline ends came to 11 bases. CDR3 DNA: TGCAGCGGATATAGCGGACAAGAGACCCAGTACTTC. This translates into CSGYSGQETQYF.

This clonotype was observed a handful of times. V is TRBV3-1 and J is TRBJ2-3; 11 bases are a match to TRBD2. From germline, CDR1 is LGHDT and CDR2 YNNKEL (reference sequence). The J segment lost 2 bases and the V segment lost 1 base, leaving 14 bases of the junction unmatched. There are 20 residues in the CDR3. CDR3 DNA sequence: TGTGCCAGCAGCCAAGTGCCCTATAGCGGGAGGGCCCTCCACACAGATACGCAGTATTTT. Encoded protein: CASSQVPYSGRALHTDTQYF.

V is TRBV7-9 and J is TRBJ1-1; D gene unclear. This CDR3 comprises 13 residues. V was shortened by 5 bases and J by 6 bases, with 13 bases between the two germline ends. CDR1 is SEHNR, CDR2 FQNEAQ, per germline (reference sequence). The CDR3 region has the DNA TGTGCCAGCAGCGCGCTTTCGGTCTCTGAAGCTTTCTTT. Translation gives CASSALSVSEAFF.

This clonotype was observed a few times. This rearrangement joins TRBV12-3 or TRBV12-4 to TRBJ2-7; D is unresolved. V lost 3 bases and J lost 5, with 8 bases in between. CDR3 size: 12 residues. DNA for the CDR3: TGTGCCAGCAGTTTTTTCACAGACGAGCAGTACTTC. Translated, it gives CASSFFTDEQYF.

The rearrangement joins TRBV7-9 to TRBJ1-6; D may be TRBD1 (6 bases). The CDR3 consists of 16 residues. V gave up 5 bases and J gave up 9 bases, with 20 bases separating them. CDR1 and CDR2 from the germline V gene are SEHNR and FQNEAQ (reference sequence). The CDR3 loop reads CASSPSTGPRGSPLHF. For the CDR3, the DNA is TGTGCCAGCAGCCCTTCCACAGGGCCTCGGGGTTCACCCCTCCACTTT.

Points on this clonotype: At one end, the junction sequence differs from germline, possibly due to a read error. The CDR3, as DNA: TGCAGCGTTCCGCGCCGTGACACGGGCGACTATGACTACACCTTC. It yields the protein CSVPRRDTGDYDYTF. V gene TRBV29-1 combines with J gene TRBJ1-2; D is unclear. Looked up from germline, CDR1 is SQVTM and CDR2 is ANQGSEA. The CDR3 contains 15 residues.

The chain links TRBV6-6 to TRBJ2-7; the D is unclear. This CDR3 region has 14 residues. The germline V and J ends were trimmed by 2 bases and 1 base, with 9 bases remaining between them. Germline values: CDR1 MNHNY, CDR2 SVGAGI (reference sequence). The CDR3 DNA sequence: TGTGCCAGCAGTTACGGGCACCTATCCTACGAGCAGTACTTC. This gives the protein CASSYGHLSYEQYF.

This clonotype was seen a handful of times. The V and J genes are TRBV30 and TRBJ1-1; D not resolved. The CDR3 runs 16 residues. Germline V gives CDR1 GTSNPN, CDR2 SVGIG (reference sequence). V was shortened by 0 bases and J by 1 base, with 15 bases between the two germline ends. CDR3 sequence (DNA): TGTGCCTGGAGTGTAATATTCGACACCAAGAACACTGAAGCTTTCTTT. This codes for CAWSVIFDTKNTEAFF.

The J gene is TRBJ2-7, the V gene TRBV2; D tentatively fits TRBD1 or TRBD2 (5 bases each). The CDR3 runs 17 residues. The germline V gene encodes CDR1 SNHLY and CDR2 FYNNEI. V lost 6 bases to trimming and J lost 7 bases, with 28 bases between them. The chain's CDR3 is CASRWGTYGRGNNEQYF. As DNA, the CDR3 is TGTGCCAGCAGATGGGGGACGTATGGAAGAGGGAACAATGAGCAGTACTTC.

V and J are TRBV6-5 and TRBJ2-7; 7 bases are shared with TRBD1. V shed 7 bases, J shed 0 bases, and the junction held 6 bases outside the gene matches. The germline V gene encodes CDR1 MNHEY and CDR2 SVGAGI. The CDR3 loop spans 14 amino acids. DNA for the CDR3: TGTGCCAGCACCCGGGACAGAAGCTCCTACGAGCAGTACTTC. Translating it yields CASTRDRSSYEQYF.

This clonotype was seen a handful of times. The chain combines TRBV15 with TRBJ1-6; TRBD1 agrees at 8 bases. J lost 7 bases, V lost 1 base, and 6 bases had no gene match. CDR3 length: 16 amino acids. From germline, CDR1 is LNHNV and CDR2 YYDKDF (reference sequence). The CDR3 loop is CATSRVQGAGNSPLHF. In DNA, the CDR3 is TGTGCCACCAGCAGAGTGCAGGGGGCAGGGAATTCACCCCTCCACTTT.

The chain couples TRBV5-1 to TRBJ2-1, with 11 bases aligning to TRBD2. V shed 4 bases and J 10 bases; nucleotides not matched to a gene: 10. The germline V gene has CDR1 SGHRS and CDR2 YFSETQ. CDR3 size: 15 residues. This CDR3 is CASSQLAGVVYEQFF. The CDR3 coding sequence is TGCGCCAGCAGCCAACTAGCGGGAGTCGTCTACGAGCAGTTCTTC.

The chain joins TRBV4-3 to TRBJ2-7, with 7 bases matching TRBD1. The CDR3 totals 16 residues. Trimming cost V 1 base and J 3 bases; bases outside gene matches: 9. Per the germline V gene, CDR1 is LGHNA and CDR2 is YSLEER. The CDR3 protein is CASSQGVAGGGYEQYF. The DNA for the CDR3 is TGCGCCAGCAGCCAAGGAGTGGCAGGGGGTGGCTACGAGCAGTACTTC.

Concerning this clonotype itself: An end of the junction does not agree with germline; a read error may underlie this. The chain has TRBV27 and TRBJ1-1; perhaps TRBD1 as D (5 bases). The CDR3 covers 13 residues. Germline lookup yields CDR1 MNHEY and CDR2 SMNVEV (reference sequence). The CDR3 nucleotides are TGTGCCAGCAGTTTAGTCAAGGACACTGGAGCTTTCTTT. Translating it yields CASSLVKDTGAFF.

This sequence joins TRBV7-3 and TRBJ1-6, with TRBD1 matching over 7 bases. The CDR3 covers 14 residues. V dropped 5 bases and J dropped 6; count of bases not matched to a gene: 4. CDR1 SGHTA and CDR2 FQGTGA come from the germline V gene. This CDR3 is CASSTQGGNSPLHF. The CDR3 bases are TGTGCCAGCAGCACCCAGGGGGGTAATTCACCCCTCCACTTT.

The chain joins TRBV7-2 to TRBJ2-3; D unclear. Trimming left V 5 bases short and J 8 bases short, with 20 bases between. Germline lookup yields CDR1 SGHTA and CDR2 FQGNSA. The CDR3 contains 15 residues. The CDR3 region has the DNA TGTGCCAGCAGCCCCAGACTCCTCGATGAGAGTACGCAGTATTTT. The encoded protein is CASSPRLLDESTQYF.

The rearrangement uses TRBV6-2 or TRBV6-3 and TRBJ2-5; D is perhaps TRBD2 (7 bases). The V end lost 6 bases, the J end lost 3 bases, and 17 bases lay between the germline ends. The CDR3 sequence is 15 residues long. Germline V lookup: CDR1 MNHEY, CDR2 SVGEGT. CDR3 bases: TGTGCCAGCAGCCGAGCGGGGTCAGGGGAAGAGACCCAGTACTTC. This codes for CASSRAGSGEETQYF.

This clonotype was counted a few times. This rearrangement joins TRBV12-3 or TRBV12-4 to TRBJ1-1; 9 bases agree with TRBD1. J gave up 1 base and V 6 bases, and 6 bases lay outside the gene matches. This CDR3 is 15 amino acids long. The CDR3 region has the DNA TGTGCCAGCAGCATTTCGGGACAGGGGAACACTGAAGCTTTCTTT. Protein: CASSISGQGNTEAFF.

There are a few counts of this clonotype. The chain links TRBV27 to TRBJ2-7; D is ambiguous. Germline V gene lookup returns CDR1 MNHEY and CDR2 SMNVEV (reference sequence). V lost 5 bases and J lost 2, with 7 bases in between. The CDR3 consists of 12 residues. The CDR3 DNA reads TGTGCCAGCAGTCCGAACGCCTACGAGCAGTACTTC. It is translated as CASSPNAYEQYF.

This clonotype was seen a handful of times. The gene calls are TRBV29-1 and TRBJ2-7, with 7 positions matching TRBD1. After removal of 7 bases from V and 3 bases from J, the junction contained 9 bases not matched to a gene. This CDR3 spans 13 amino acids. Germline V gives CDR1 SQVTM, CDR2 ANQGSEA. The CDR3 DNA reads TGCAGCGCTGCGACAGGGACCCACTACGAGCAGTACTTC. Translating gives CSAATGTHYEQYF.

The chain couples TRBV24-1 to TRBJ2-7; D is perhaps TRBD1 (6 bases). The ends were cut back, 6 bases at V and 6 bases at J, with 17 bases in the middle. CDR1 is KGHDR, CDR2 SFDVKD, per germline. The CDR3 loop spans 14 amino acids. CDR3 in amino acids: CATSRGHTDGEQYF. The CDR3 nucleotides are TGTGCCACCAGTAGGGGACACACAGACGGCGAGCAGTACTTC.

This clonotype was counted many times. This chain uses TRBV4-3 with TRBJ2-2; D ambiguous. Trimming stripped 8 bases from V and 2 bases from J, with 15 bases between. CDR3 length equals 15 residues. Per the germline V gene, CDR1 is LGHNA and CDR2 is YSLEER. The DNA for the CDR3 is TGCGCCAGCTCCTTCACAGAAACCAACACCGGGGAGCTGTTTTTT. Translated: CASSFTETNTGELFF.

The CDR3 DNA follows: TGTGCCAGCATTGGGACAGGGGCCTACAATGAGCAGTTCTTC. Translation gives CASIGTGAYNEQFF. V usage is TRBV2 and J usage is TRBJ2-1, with 10 bases matching TRBD1. The germline CDR1 and CDR2 sequences are SNHLY and FYNNEI. The CDR3 has 14 residues. Trimming removed 7 bases from V and 2 bases from J; junction bases left unmatched: 2. The full variable domain, in which reference TRBV2 and TRBJ2-1 provide the parts outside the CDR3, is EPEVTQTPSHQVTQMGQEVILRCVPISNHLYFYWYRQILGQKVEFLVSFYNNEISEKSEIFDDQFSVERPDGSNFTLKIRSTKLEDSAMYFCASIGTGAYNEQFFGPGTRLTVL.

This sequence joins TRBV2 and TRBJ2-7, with TRBD2 matching over 9 bases. The junction had 11 bases not matched to a gene; V was cut back by 7 bases and J by 7 bases. The CDR3 length is 14 residues. Germline CDR1 is SNHLY and CDR2 is FYNNEI. The CDR3 reads CASTKGLAGNEQYF. As DNA, the CDR3 is TGTGCCAGCACCAAGGGGCTAGCGGGAAATGAGCAGTACTTC.

This clonotype was counted at least ten times. J is TRBJ2-7 and V is TRBV27, with 7 positions matching TRBD2. V lost 5 bases and J lost 1; bases outside the gene matches: 8. Germline CDR1 MNHEY, CDR2 SMNVEV (reference sequence). The CDR3 covers 15 residues. CDR3 region: CASSGKGGSSYEQYF. Written as DNA, the CDR3 is TGTGCCAGCAGTGGGAAAGGCGGGAGTTCCTACGAGCAGTACTTC.